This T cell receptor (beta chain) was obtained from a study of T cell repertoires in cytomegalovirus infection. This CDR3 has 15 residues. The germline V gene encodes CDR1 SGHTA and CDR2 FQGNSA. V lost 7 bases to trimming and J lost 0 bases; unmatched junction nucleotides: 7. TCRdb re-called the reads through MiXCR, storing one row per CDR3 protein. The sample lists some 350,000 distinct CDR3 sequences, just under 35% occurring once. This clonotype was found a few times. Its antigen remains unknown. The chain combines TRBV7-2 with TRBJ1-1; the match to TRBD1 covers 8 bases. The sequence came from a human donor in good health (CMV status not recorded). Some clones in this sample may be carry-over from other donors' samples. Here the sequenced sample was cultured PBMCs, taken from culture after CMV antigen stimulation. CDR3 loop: CASTTGALLNTEAFF. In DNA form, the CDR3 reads TGTGCCAGCACGACAGGGGCCCTCTTGAACACTGAAGCTTTCTTT.